This T cell receptor (beta chain) was documented in a study of CD8 T cells in ankylosing spondylitis. From the 5' RACE reads, TCRdb called clonotypes with MiXCR, one entry per CDR3 protein. The repertoire consists of about 250,000 distinct CDR3 sequences, with roughly 25% occurring once and the leading ten covering around 0.58%. The table lists this clonotype with many counts. The CDR3 has 12 amino acids. V dropped 7 bases and J dropped 4 bases, with 10 bases sitting between them. This TCR derives from a male donor with ankylosing spondylitis or in good health (not recorded which). The V gene is TRBV12-3 or TRBV12-4, the J gene TRBJ2-5; D unclear. The sample was blood, either unsorted or a sorted T cell fraction (not recorded which). The CDR3 DNA follows: TGTGCCAGCAAAGACCTAACAGAGACCCAGTACTTC. As protein: CASKDLTETQYF.